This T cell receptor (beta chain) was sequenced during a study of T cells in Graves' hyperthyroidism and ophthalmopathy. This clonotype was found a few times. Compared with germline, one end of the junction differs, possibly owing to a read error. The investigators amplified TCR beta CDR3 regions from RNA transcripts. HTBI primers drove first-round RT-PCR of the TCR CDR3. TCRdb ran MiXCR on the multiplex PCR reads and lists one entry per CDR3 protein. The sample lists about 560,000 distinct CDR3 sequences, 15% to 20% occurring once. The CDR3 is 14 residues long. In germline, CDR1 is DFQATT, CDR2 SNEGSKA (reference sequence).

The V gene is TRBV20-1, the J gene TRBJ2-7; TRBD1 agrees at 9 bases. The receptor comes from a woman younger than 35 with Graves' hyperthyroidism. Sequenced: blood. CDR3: CSAPHHRGPYERYF. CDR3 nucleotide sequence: TGCAGTGCTCCCCACCACAGGGGGCCCTACGAGCGGTACTTC.